This entry lists 8 T cell receptor beta chains sequenced from one sample in a study of shared clonotypes between healthy human individuals. Data came from immunoSEQ multiplex PCR; TCRdb stores just in-frame clones and leaves some out. The sample shows millions of clones, about 92% of them seen only once. Naive CD8 cells lacked CD45RO, underwent positive selection for CCR7 and left out terminally differentiated effector memory CD45RA+ cells. What was sequenced was naive CD8+ T cells from PBMCs. These receptors all stem from a man between 18 and 29 years old in good health. Some clones in this sample may be carry-over from other donors' samples.

This rearrangement joins TRBV29-1 to TRBJ1-1, with D possibly matching TRBD1 (6 bases). Germline CDR1 is SQVTM and CDR2 is ANQGSEA. This CDR3 has 13 amino acids. Trimming removed 7 bases from V and 6 bases from J, with 18 bases in between. CDR3 nucleotide sequence: TGCAGCGGCTTGCCGGGGGCGAGGGCTGAAGCTTTCTTT. Residues: CSGLPGARAEAFF.

The chain uses TRBV7-9 and TRBJ2-7; 7 bases match TRBD2. The V gene's germline CDR1 is SEHNR and CDR2 FQNEAQ (reference sequence). V dropped 4 bases and J dropped 1; count of bases not matched to a gene: 10. This CDR3 spans 16 amino acids. CDR3: CASSSGGRRESYEQYF. CDR3 coding DNA: TGTGCCAGCAGCTCCGGAGGTCGGCGGGAGTCCTACGAGCAGTACTTC.

The chain uses TRBV27 and TRBJ2-7; D gene unclear. Germline V gene sequence: CDR1 MNHEY, CDR2 SMNVEV (reference sequence). The CDR3 consists of 14 residues. The germline V and J ends were trimmed by 2 bases and 2 bases, with 10 bases remaining between them. CDR3 sequence: CASSLARIPYEQYF. The CDR3, as DNA: TGTGCCAGCAGTTTAGCGCGGATACCCTACGAGCAGTACTTC.

With regard to this clone: This same CDR3 is encoded by further DNA sequences in the sample. The CDR3 DNA sequence: TGTGCCAGCAGCGTAGGGGAGGGGTATGGCTACACCTTC. Its translation: CASSVGEGYGYTF. The V and J genes are TRBV9 and TRBJ1-2; tentatively, D is TRBD1 (5 bases). CDR3 length equals 13 residues. Germline values: CDR1 SGDLS, CDR2 YYNGEE. V was clipped by 0 bases and J by 5 bases, with 8 bases between them.

The chain uses TRBV29-1 and TRBJ1-2; D unclear. CDR1 and CDR2 from the germline V gene are SQVTM and ANQGSEA. The CDR3 covers 11 residues. V lost 7 bases and J 2 bases, leaving 8 bases between the germline ends. The CDR3 region is CSAQGNYGYTF. The CDR3 region has the DNA TGCAGCGCCCAAGGGAACTATGGCTACACCTTC.

The chain carries TRBV7-9 and TRBJ2-3; 10 nucleotides align to TRBD2. Germline trimming cut 4 bases from V and 2 bases from J; bases unmatched to any gene: 3. Germline loops: CDR1 SEHNR, CDR2 FQNEAQ (reference sequence). This CDR3 is built from 15 residues. For the CDR3, the DNA is TGTGCCAGCAGCTCACTAGCGGGGTTCACAGATACGCAGTATTTT. This translates into CASSSLAGFTDTQYF.

The chain is built from TRBV28 and TRBJ1-4; 7 nucleotides align to TRBD1. The germline V gene encodes CDR1 MDHEN and CDR2 SYDVKM. The V and J ends lost 5 bases and 14 bases, in that order; junction bases with no gene match: 8. CDR3 length: 12 residues. DNA for the CDR3: TGTGCCAGCAGTGAATGGGACAGCGGGCTGTTTTTT. Encoded protein: CASSEWDSGLFF.

The V and J genes are TRBV28 and TRBJ1-5; maybe TRBD1 (6 bases). Trimming cost V 1 base and J 4 bases, with 17 bases left between them. The CDR3 has 17 residues. Germline values: CDR1 MDHEN, CDR2 SYDVKM. CDR3 nucleotides: TGTGCCAGCAGTTTATTTCCCCACAGGGTTCCTAATCAGCCCCAGCATTTT. This translates into CASSLFPHRVPNQPQHF. The full variable domain, rest sourced from reference TRBV28 and TRBJ1-5, is DVKVTQSSRYLVKRTGEKVFLECVQDMDHENMFWYRQDPGLGLRLIYFSYDVKMKEKGDIPEGYSVSREKKERFSLILESASTNQTSMYLCASSLFPHRVPNQPQHFGDGTRLSIL.